The subject of this entry is one T cell receptor beta chain. Its target is not known. Losses at the gene ends were 3 bases for V and 0 bases for J; bases not matched to a gene: 2. Germline V gives CDR1 LGHDT, CDR2 YNNKEL (reference sequence). This CDR3 region has 14 residues. This entry comes from a study of T cell responses to AZD1222 COVID-19 vaccine. Overall study results and limits: Rises in breadth and depth of Spike-specific TCRs came after two AZD1222 doses.

Sequencing was performed with immunoSEQ multiplex PCR; in TCRdb, only in-frame clones are kept and a portion is missing. The sample includes about 150,000 clones, approximately 90% of them seen just once. This specimen consisted of peripheral blood, obtained 28 days after the second AZD1222 dose. This sequence joins TRBV3-1 (or the pseudogene TRBV3-2) and TRBJ2-7; 7 bases align to TRBD2. The sequence was obtained from an adult who received the AZD1222 COVID-19 vaccine. Here the CDR3 reads CASSQLAVSYEQYF. CDR3 coding DNA: TGTGCCAGCAGCCAGCTAGCGGTCTCCTACGAGCAGTACTTC.